The 24 T cell receptor beta chains reported below all come from one sample, sequenced in a study of blood T cell repertoires in COVID-19. Using immunoSEQ multiplex PCR, the repertoire was profiled, and TCRdb retains in-frame clones only, with some absent. The table lists approximately 500,000 clones, roughly 89% of them singletons, with roughly 8% in the top ten. Sequenced sample: peripheral blood. The receptors were sampled from a woman in her forties or fifties with COVID-19, enrolled during active disease.

This clone was detected only once. The V call is TRBV3-1 (or the pseudogene TRBV3-2), the J call TRBJ1-4; 11 bases agree with TRBD1. The V segment lost 7 bases and the J segment 11 bases; nucleotides outside the gene matches: 9. Germline loops: CDR1 LGHDT, CDR2 YNNKEL (reference sequence). This CDR3 comprises 14 residues. The CDR3 DNA sequence: TGTGCCAGCACGGCGGACAGGGGGCGCGGGAAACTGTTTTTT. Translation gives CASTADRGRGKLFF.

This chain connects TRBV28 to TRBJ1-2, with D unresolved. This CDR3 region has 12 residues. Germline V gives CDR1 MDHEN, CDR2 SYDVKM. The V end was cut by 6 bases, the J end by 5 bases, with 10 bases between. CDR3 sequence (DNA): TGTGCCAGCAGCCCTAGAAGTTATGGCTACACCTTC. Translation: CASSPRSYGYTF.

The sample holds one count of this clone. Other DNA sequences in the sample encode the same CDR3. This rearrangement joins TRBV12-3 or TRBV12-4 to TRBJ1-1; 7 bases map to TRBD1. The CDR3 sequence is 13 residues long. Trimming cost V 5 bases and J 0 bases; bases outside gene matches: 0. CDR3 protein: CASSDRVNTEAFF. CDR3 bases: TGTGCCAGCAGTGACAGGGTGAACACTGAAGCTTTCTTT.

This chain uses TRBV5-1 with TRBJ2-2, with TRBD1 matching 9 bases. The CDR3 consists of 17 residues. From germline, CDR1 is SGHRS and CDR2 YFSETQ. V shed 0 bases and J 4 bases; nucleotides not matched to a gene: 7. The CDR3 bases are TGCGCCAGCAGCTTGGGCGGGACAGGGAGTAGCACCGGGGAGCTGTTTTTT. Translation gives CASSLGGTGSSTGELFF. The complete variable domain, with remaining parts taken from reference TRBV5-1 and TRBJ2-2, reads KAGVTQTPRYLIKTRGQQVTLSCSPISGHRSVSWYQQTPGQGLQFLFEYFSETQRNKGNFPGRFSGRQFSNSRSEMNVSTLELGDSALYLCASSLGGTGSSTGELFFGEGSRLTVL.

V gene TRBV9 combines with J gene TRBJ2-1; 7 nucleotides agree with TRBD2. Germline V CDR1 and CDR2: SGDLS, YYNGEE. Trimming at V came to 1 base and at J to 4 bases, leaving 5 bases not matched to a gene. The CDR3 runs 15 residues. The CDR3 is CASSVWGGPYNEQFF. The CDR3 nucleotides are TGTGCCAGCAGCGTATGGGGGGGACCTTACAATGAGCAGTTCTTC.

This chain joins TRBV18 and TRBJ1-3, with 10 positions matching TRBD1. Germline V gene sequence: CDR1 KGHSH, CDR2 LQKENI. The length of the CDR3 is 20 residues. J was trimmed by 0 bases and V by 3 bases; bases with no gene match: 14. CDR3 coding DNA: TGTGCCAGCTCACCGCTCGGACCCGGGACAGGGGTTCTCTCTGGAAACACCATATATTTT. Residues: CASSPLGPGTGVLSGNTIYF.

The gene calls are TRBV6-6 and TRBJ2-7, with D unclear. The V gene lost 5 bases and the J gene lost 5 bases, with 10 bases spanning the gap. Germline CDR1 is MNHNY and CDR2 is SVGAGI (reference sequence). This CDR3 is built from 12 residues. The CDR3 is CASSPIEHEQYF. The CDR3 DNA reads as TGTGCCAGCAGTCCTATAGAGCACGAGCAGTACTTC.

V is TRBV30 and J is TRBJ1-4, with 8 bases identical to TRBD1. Per germline, CDR1 GTSNPN and CDR2 SVGIG (reference sequence). This CDR3 is 14 amino acids long. The ends lost 0 bases at V and 13 bases at J; junction bases unmatched: 10. DNA of the CDR3: TGTGCCTGGAGTGTTGGGCAGGGGGCGCGAGGACTGTTTTTT. This gives the protein CAWSVGQGARGLFF.

The chain carries TRBV6-5 and TRBJ1-1; no firm D call. Trimming left V 3 bases short and J 4 bases short, with 15 bases between. The germline gives CDR1 MNHEY, CDR2 SVGAGI. The CDR3 is 15 residues long. CDR3 protein: CASSYGSPGITEAFF. The CDR3 DNA follows: TGTGCCAGCAGTTATGGCAGCCCGGGGATCACTGAAGCTTTCTTT.

The rearrangement joins TRBV5-1 to TRBJ1-4; 8 bases line up with TRBD1. J was trimmed by 3 bases and V by 0 bases; bases with no gene match: 7. Germline-derived CDR1 and CDR2 are SGHRS and YFSETQ. The CDR3 runs 17 residues. The CDR3 nucleotides are TGCGCCAGCAGCTTGGTGGACAGGGCGATGTCTAATGAAAAACTGTTTTTT. Its translation: CASSLVDRAMSNEKLFF.

The rearrangement uses TRBV5-1 and TRBJ2-1; 9 bases align to TRBD2. The CDR3 length is 13 residues. V shed 5 bases and J 9 bases; nucleotides not matched to a gene: 6. CDR1 is SGHRS, CDR2 YFSETQ, per germline. The CDR3 spells CASSLAGAVEQFF. CDR3 bases: TGCGCCAGCAGTTTAGCGGGGGCAGTTGAGCAGTTCTTC.

There are a few counts of this clone. V and J are TRBV2 and TRBJ2-2; maybe TRBD1 (6 bases). The CDR3 consists of 14 residues. Trimming cost V 8 bases and J 1 base, with 11 bases left between them. Germline loops: CDR1 SNHLY, CDR2 FYNNEI. This chain's CDR3 is CASERDKNTGELFF. CDR3 coding DNA: TGTGCCAGCGAGAGGGACAAGAACACCGGGGAGCTGTTTTTT.

This chain joins TRBV30 and TRBJ1-1; the D gene is possibly TRBD1 (5 bases). Between the trimmed V and J ends, which lost 8 bases and 2 bases, there was a span of 15 bases. Germline V gene data show CDR1 as GTSNPN and CDR2 as SVGIG (reference sequence). The CDR3 loop spans 13 amino acids. This chain's CDR3 is CAGNRQTNTEAFF. CDR3 nucleotides: TGTGCCGGTAACAGACAGACCAACACTGAAGCTTTCTTT.

This chain's CDR3 is CASSPAGSGSNTGELFF. CDR3 sequence (DNA): TGCGCCAGCAGCCCGGCGGGGTCAGGGTCGAACACCGGGGAGCTGTTTTTT. The chain uses TRBV5-1 and TRBJ2-2, with D maybe TRBD2 (6 bases). The CDR3 has 17 amino acids. V gave up 4 bases and J gave up 0 bases, with 16 bases separating them. From germline, CDR1 is SGHRS and CDR2 YFSETQ.

The chain employs TRBV7-8 and TRBJ1-5; no firm D call. In germline, CDR1 is SGHVS, CDR2 FQNEAQ. The CDR3 has 14 amino acids. V lost 4 bases to trimming and J lost 1 base, with 8 bases between them. Written as DNA, the CDR3 is TGTGCCAGCAGCTCAATCGGGAGCAATCAGCCCCAGCATTTT. Protein product: CASSSIGSNQPQHF. The full variable domain, rest sourced from reference TRBV7-8 and TRBJ1-5, is GAGVSQSPRYKVAKRGQDVALRCDPISGHVSLFWYQQALGQGPEFLTYFQNEAQLDKSGLPSDRFFAERPEGSVSTLKIQRTQQEDSAVYLCASSSIGSNQPQHFGDGTRLSIL.

This sequence joins TRBV5-4 and TRBJ1-1; no definite D call. The CDR3 sequence is 15 residues long. The germline V and J ends were trimmed by 1 base and 5 bases, with 15 bases remaining between them. The germline V gene encodes CDR1 SGHNT and CDR2 YYREEE (reference sequence). This CDR3 is CASSLQVPSSTEAFF. CDR3 coding DNA: TGTGCCAGCAGCTTGCAGGTTCCATCCAGTACTGAAGCTTTCTTT. Complete variable domain (other parts from reference TRBV5-4 and TRBJ1-1): ETGVTQSPTHLIKTRGQQVTLRCSSQSGHNTVSWYQQALGQGPQFIFQYYREEENGRGNFPPRFSGLQFPNYSSELNVNALELDDSALYLCASSLQVPSSTEAFFGQGTRLTVV.

This sequence joins TRBV7-2 and TRBJ1-1; the D gene is possibly TRBD1 (5 bases). Trimming took 1 base from V and 4 from J, leaving 10 bases between them. The V gene's germline CDR1 is SGHTA and CDR2 FQGNSA. The CDR3 length is 14 residues. CDR3 DNA: TGTGCCAGCAGCTTAGTAAGCCAGGGCACTGAAGCTTTCTTT. This codes for CASSLVSQGTEAFF.

The rearrangement links TRBV15 to TRBJ1-2; D not certain. The V end lost 0 bases, the J end lost 4 bases, and 9 bases lay between the germline ends. This CDR3 has 14 amino acids. CDR1 and CDR2 (germline): LNHNV, YYDKDF (reference sequence). The CDR3: CATSRDTAPYGYTF. DNA for the CDR3: TGTGCCACCAGCAGAGACACAGCTCCCTATGGCTACACCTTC.

The chain has TRBV5-1 and TRBJ1-5; TRBD1 is a possible D gene (5 bases). From germline, CDR1 is SGHRS and CDR2 YFSETQ. V gave up 2 bases and J gave up 6 bases, with 9 bases separating them. This CDR3 region has 13 residues. CDR3 region: CASSFDSFQPQHF. The DNA for the CDR3 is TGCGCCAGCAGCTTTGACAGCTTTCAGCCCCAGCATTTT. Based on the CDR3 plus reference TRBV5-1 and TRBJ1-5, the full variable domain is KAGVTQTPRYLIKTRGQQVTLSCSPISGHRSVSWYQQTPGQGLQFLFEYFSETQRNKGNFPGRFSGRQFSNSRSEMNVSTLELGDSALYLCASSFDSFQPQHFGDGTRLSIL.

This chain connects TRBV6-5 to TRBJ2-7; 8 bases line up with TRBD1. J was trimmed by 7 bases and V by 2 bases; bases with no gene match: 13. This CDR3 is built from 16 residues. The germline gives CDR1 MNHEY, CDR2 SVGAGI. This CDR3 reads CASSYVRGLRVLEQYF. CDR3 DNA: TGTGCCAGCAGTTACGTCAGGGGGCTTAGGGTATTGGAGCAGTACTTC.

CDR3 in amino acids: CASFGTSAYEQYF. CDR3 DNA sequence: TGTGCCAGCTTCGGGACTTCAGCCTACGAGCAGTACTTC. The chain couples TRBV6-5 to TRBJ2-7; weak D call: TRBD2 (6 bases). Germline lookup yields CDR1 MNHEY and CDR2 SVGAGI. V was cut by 8 bases and J by 2 bases, with 13 bases left in between. There are 13 residues in the CDR3.

The chain links TRBV27 to TRBJ1-1; TRBD1 matches at 10 bases. V lost 6 bases, J lost 5 bases, and 6 bases stayed unmatched. The germline V gene encodes CDR1 MNHEY and CDR2 SMNVEV (reference sequence). The CDR3 is 14 amino acids. The CDR3 is CASSTGTGVTEAFF. The CDR3 DNA is TGTGCCAGCAGCACCGGGACAGGGGTAACTGAAGCTTTCTTT.

As concerns this clone: Distinct nucleotide sequences in the sample also encode this CDR3. V and J are TRBV3-1 (or the pseudogene TRBV3-2) and TRBJ1-1; tentative D call: TRBD1 (6 bases). The CDR3 is made up of 14 amino acids. V was trimmed by 1 base and J by 5 bases, leaving 11 bases between them. In germline, CDR1 is LGHDT, CDR2 YNNKEL (reference sequence). The CDR3 here is CASSQVRGGTEAFF. In DNA, the CDR3 is TGTGCCAGCAGCCAAGTCAGGGGAGGGACTGAAGCTTTCTTT.

This clone was seen only a few times. The rearrangement links TRBV29-1 to TRBJ1-2; 7 nucleotides line up with TRBD1. Trimming removed 7 bases from V and 5 bases from J; junction bases left unmatched: 13. Germline lookup yields CDR1 SQVTM and CDR2 ANQGSEA. This CDR3 region has 14 residues. CDR3 sequence: CSAIVQGSPYGYTF. Here the CDR3 DNA reads TGCAGCGCTATCGTACAGGGGTCCCCTTATGGCTACACCTTC.